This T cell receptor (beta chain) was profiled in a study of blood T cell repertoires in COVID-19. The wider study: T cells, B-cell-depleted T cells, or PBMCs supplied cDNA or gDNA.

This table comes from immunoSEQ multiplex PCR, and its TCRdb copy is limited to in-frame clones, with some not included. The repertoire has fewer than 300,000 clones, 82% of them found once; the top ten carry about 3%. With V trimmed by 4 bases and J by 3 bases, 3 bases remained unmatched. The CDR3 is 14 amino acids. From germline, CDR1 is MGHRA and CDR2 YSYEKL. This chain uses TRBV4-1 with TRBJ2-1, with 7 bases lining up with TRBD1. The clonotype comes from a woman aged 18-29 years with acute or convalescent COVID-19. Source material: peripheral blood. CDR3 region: CASSLDRIYNEQFF. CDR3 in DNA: TGCGCCAGCAGCCTGGACAGGATCTACAATGAGCAGTTCTTC.